Below are 19 T cell receptor beta chains sequenced from a single sample in a study of OX40 agonist ivuxolimab in advanced cancers. Data came from immunoSEQ multiplex PCR; TCRdb stores just in-frame clones and leaves some out. The sample lists 60,000 to 80,000 clones, approximately 79% occurring once. The sample was CD4+ or CD8+ T cells sorted from blood, taken in a trial of the OX40 agonist ivuxolimab. The receptors derive from an adult with an advanced solid tumor such as melanoma, head and neck, liver or kidney cancer.

The chain combines TRBV4-3 with TRBJ2-1; D may correspond to TRBD1 or TRBD2 (6 bases each). The CDR3 covers 16 residues. The V and J ends lost 1 base and 5 bases respectively, with 15 bases between them. Germline-derived CDR1 and CDR2 are LGHNA and YSLEER. CDR3 nucleotides: TGCGCCAGCAGCCAAGGGGGGGCGGGTATCCACAATGAGCAGTTCTTC. Its protein product is CASSQGGAGIHNEQFF.

This chain uses TRBV30 with TRBJ2-7; TRBD2 matches at 11 bases. The CDR3 extends over 14 amino acids. Per germline, CDR1 GTSNPN and CDR2 SVGIG (reference sequence). The V segment lost 4 bases and the J segment 4 bases; nucleotides outside the gene matches: 6. CDR3 amino acids: CAWKEGTSGYEQYF. The CDR3 region has the DNA TGTGCCTGGAAGGAAGGGACTAGCGGTTACGAGCAGTACTTC.

This clone appeared a single time. The CDR3 DNA follows: TGCGCCAGCAGTGAGAGGGACACCGGTATGGACGAGCAGTACTTC. Its protein product is CASSERDTGMDEQYF. The V gene is TRBV10-1, the J gene TRBJ2-7; D possibly corresponds to TRBD1 (6 bases). Trimming shortened V by 2 bases and J by 5 bases, and 16 bases separated the two germline ends. Germline V CDR1 and CDR2: WNHNN, SYGVQD (reference sequence). The length of the CDR3 is 15 residues.

V usage is TRBV28 and J usage is TRBJ1-5; tentative D call: TRBD1 (6 bases). The CDR3 is 16 amino acids. From germline, CDR1 is MDHEN and CDR2 SYDVKM. V dropped 6 bases and J dropped 4 bases, with 19 bases sitting between them. DNA for the CDR3: TGTGCCAGCAGGGACCTCACAGGGAGTCTAAATCAGCCCCAGCATTTT. Amino acid sequence: CASRDLTGSLNQPQHF.

The chain uses TRBV7-3 and TRBJ2-7, with D possibly matching TRBD2 (5 bases). The germline V gene encodes CDR1 SGHTA and CDR2 FQGTGA. Trimming removed 4 bases at V and 7 bases at J, with 17 bases between. This CDR3 comprises 14 residues. The CDR3 is CASSSNPTSGEQYF. In DNA form, the CDR3 reads TGTGCCAGCAGCTCAAACCCCACCTCGGGAGAGCAGTACTTC.

The chain combines TRBV7-2 with TRBJ2-5; 9 bases line up with TRBD2. Judging by the DNA end, TRBJ2-7 fits better; the J call may be wrong. This CDR3 has 17 amino acids. CDR1 is SGHTA and CDR2 is FQGNSA in the germline V gene. This chain's CDR3 is CASSLGGSGRSRNEQYF. The DNA for the CDR3 is TGTGCCAGCAGCTTAGGAGGCAGCGGGAGGTCGAGGAACGAGCAGTACTTC.

The chain is built from TRBV19 and TRBJ1-5, with D perhaps TRBD1 (5 bases). The V and J ends lost 4 bases and 4 bases respectively, with 11 bases between them. This CDR3 is built from 14 residues. CDR1 and CDR2 from the germline V gene are LNHDA and SQIVND (reference sequence). The CDR3 region is CASSKGTGNQPQHF. The CDR3 DNA is TGTGCCAGTAGTAAGGGGACGGGAAATCAGCCCCAGCATTTT.

V is TRBV27 and J is TRBJ1-6; 7 bases are a match to TRBD1. The CDR3 is made up of 14 amino acids. Trimming at V came to 6 bases and at J to 6 bases, leaving 5 bases not matched to a gene. The germline gives CDR1 MNHEY, CDR2 SMNVEV (reference sequence). The CDR3 sequence is CASSNRQGNSPLHF. The CDR3 region has the DNA TGTGCCAGCAGCAACAGACAGGGTAATTCACCCCTCCACTTT.

This chain joins TRBV5-5 and TRBJ1-5, with D possibly being TRBD1 (6 bases). Germline loops: CDR1 SGHKS, CDR2 YYEKEE (reference sequence). This CDR3 has 15 amino acids. V was cut by 4 bases and J by 4 bases, with 15 bases left in between. As DNA, the CDR3 is TGTGCCAGCAGCCAGGCGGACAGCAAGAATCAGCCCCAGCATTTT. Encoded protein: CASSQADSKNQPQHF.

This clone was seen only once. The chain joins TRBV30 to TRBJ2-5, with D unclear. The last part of the DNA fits TRBJ2-7 better; the J call may be wrong. The CDR3 length is 12 residues. Germline lookup yields CDR1 GTSNPN and CDR2 SVGIG (reference sequence). CDR3 sequence (DNA): TGTGCCTGGAGTGTTGGTCGGTACGAGCAGTACTTC. Protein product: CAWSVGRYEQYF.

This chain connects TRBV6-4 to TRBJ1-4, with D tentatively TRBD1 (5 bases). Germline CDR1 is MRHNA and CDR2 is SNTAGT. CDR3 length equals 15 residues. V dropped 3 bases and J dropped 1 base, with 9 bases sitting between them. This CDR3 reads CASSEWGGTNEKLFF. The CDR3 DNA sequence: TGTGCCAGCAGTGAATGGGGGGGAACTAATGAAAAACTGTTTTTT.

This clone was seen just once. This chain uses TRBV7-3 with TRBJ1-3; a weak D match, TRBD1 (5 bases). Trimming took 5 bases from V and 0 from J, leaving 11 bases between them. This CDR3 spans 15 amino acids. Looked up from germline, CDR1 is SGHTA and CDR2 is FQGTGA. CDR3 nucleotide sequence: TGTGCCAGCAGCCTAGAGACAGCCTCTGGAAACACCATATATTTT. It encodes CASSLETASGNTIYF. Full variable domain (outside the CDR3, taken from reference TRBV7-3 and TRBJ1-3): GAGVSQTPSNKVTEKGKYVELRCDPISGHTALYWYRQSLGQGPEFLIYFQGTGAADDSGLPNDRFFAVRPEGSVSTLKIQRTERGDSAVYLCASSLETASGNTIYFGEGSWLTVV.

V is TRBV28 and J is TRBJ2-1; 9 bases align to TRBD1. The germline V gene has CDR1 MDHEN and CDR2 SYDVKM. V was clipped by 5 bases and J by 6 bases; unmatched bases: 2. The CDR3 has 13 residues. This CDR3 reads CASSADRGNEQFF. Written as DNA, the CDR3 is TGTGCCAGCAGTGCGGACAGGGGCAATGAGCAGTTCTTC.

The rearrangement uses TRBV5-6 and TRBJ2-2; D unclear. Germline assignment: CDR1 SGHDT and CDR2 YYEEEE. V dropped 4 bases and J dropped 3 bases, with 19 bases sitting between them. The CDR3 runs 17 residues. The CDR3 nucleotides read TGTGCCAGCAGCGTTCGCCCTCCAACAGCCTACACCGGGGAGCTGTTTTTT. Translating gives CASSVRPPTAYTGELFF.

The V and J genes are TRBV7-8 and TRBJ2-1; unclear D gene. Trimming removed 5 bases at V and 4 bases at J, with 6 bases between. The germline V gene has CDR1 SGHVS and CDR2 FQNEAQ. CDR3 length equals 12 residues. The CDR3 sequence: CASSLTYNEQFF. For the CDR3, the DNA is TGTGCCAGCAGCCTAACGTACAATGAGCAGTTCTTC.

The gene calls are TRBV5-4 and TRBJ2-5, with a possible D match to TRBD1 (6 bases). Trimming left V 1 base short and J 1 base short, with 17 bases between. The CDR3 has 17 amino acids. Germline V lookup: CDR1 SGHNT, CDR2 YYREEE (reference sequence). Written as DNA, the CDR3 is TGTGCCAGCAGCTTGATAGGCAGACAGGCGCTCCAAGAGACCCAGTACTTC. Its protein product is CASSLIGRQALQETQYF.

J is TRBJ2-2 and V is TRBV7-9, with no clear D. CDR3 length: 12 amino acids. Between the trimmed V and J ends, which lost 5 bases and 4 bases, there was a span of 5 bases. Germline V lookup: CDR1 SEHNR, CDR2 FQNEAQ (reference sequence). The CDR3: CASSRLTGELFF. The CDR3 coding sequence is TGTGCCAGCAGCCGCCTCACCGGGGAGCTGTTTTTT.

The CDR3 protein is CASSLARAGGLADTQYF. In DNA form, the CDR3 reads TGTGCCAGCAGCTTAGCGAGGGCGGGGGGGCTTGCCGATACGCAGTATTTT. V is TRBV7-8 and J is TRBJ2-3; 9 nucleotides align to TRBD2. Losses at the gene ends were 0 bases for V and 6 bases for J; bases not matched to a gene: 10. The CDR3 is 17 residues long. Per germline, CDR1 SGHVS and CDR2 FQNEAQ.

This rearrangement joins TRBV6-1 to TRBJ2-1, with a possible D match to TRBD2 (5 bases). The CDR3 sequence is 14 residues long. CDR1 and CDR2 from the germline V gene are MNHNS and SASEGT. V lost 2 bases and J lost 7, with 12 bases in between. The chain's CDR3 is CASSERGFQNEQFF. CDR3 sequence (DNA): TGTGCCAGCAGTGAACGAGGGTTTCAGAATGAGCAGTTCTTC.